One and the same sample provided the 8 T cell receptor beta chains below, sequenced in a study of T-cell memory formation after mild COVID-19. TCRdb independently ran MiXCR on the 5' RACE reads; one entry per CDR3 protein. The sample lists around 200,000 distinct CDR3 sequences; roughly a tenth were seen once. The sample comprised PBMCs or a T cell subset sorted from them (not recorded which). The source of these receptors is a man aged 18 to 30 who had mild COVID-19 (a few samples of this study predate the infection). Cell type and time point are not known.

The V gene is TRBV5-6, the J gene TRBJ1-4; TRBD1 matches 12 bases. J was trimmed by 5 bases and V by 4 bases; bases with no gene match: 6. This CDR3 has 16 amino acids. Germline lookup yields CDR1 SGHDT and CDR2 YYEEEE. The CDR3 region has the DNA TGTGCCAGCAGCGGCGGGACAGGGGGCGCGAATGAAAAACTGTTTTTT. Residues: CASSGGTGGANEKLFF.

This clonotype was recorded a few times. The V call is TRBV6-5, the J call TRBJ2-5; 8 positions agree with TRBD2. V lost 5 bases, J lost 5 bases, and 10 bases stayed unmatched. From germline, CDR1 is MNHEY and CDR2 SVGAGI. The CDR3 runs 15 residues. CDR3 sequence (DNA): TGTGCCAGCAGTCCTCGGGGGGGCGGAGGGGAGACCCAGTACTTC. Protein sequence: CASSPRGGGGETQYF.

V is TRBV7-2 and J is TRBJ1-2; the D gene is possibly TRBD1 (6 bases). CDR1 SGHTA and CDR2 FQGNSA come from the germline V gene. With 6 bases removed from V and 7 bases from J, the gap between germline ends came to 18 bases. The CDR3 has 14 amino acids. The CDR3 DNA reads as TGTGCCAGCAGGCCGGGACAAGGCGGGTTTGGCTACACCTTC. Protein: CASRPGQGGFGYTF.

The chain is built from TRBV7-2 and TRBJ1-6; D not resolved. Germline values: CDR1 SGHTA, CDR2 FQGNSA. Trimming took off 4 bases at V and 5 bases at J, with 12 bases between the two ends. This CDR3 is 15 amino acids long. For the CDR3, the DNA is TGTGCCAGCAGCTCGCGGGGTGCAAATAATTCACCCCTCCACTTT. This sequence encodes CASSSRGANNSPLHF.

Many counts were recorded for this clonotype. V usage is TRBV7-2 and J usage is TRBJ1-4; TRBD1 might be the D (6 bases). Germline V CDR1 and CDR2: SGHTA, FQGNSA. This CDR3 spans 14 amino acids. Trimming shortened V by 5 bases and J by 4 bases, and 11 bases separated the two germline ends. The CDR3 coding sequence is TGTGCCAGCAGCCCGGACAGATTTAATGAAAAACTGTTTTTT. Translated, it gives CASSPDRFNEKLFF.

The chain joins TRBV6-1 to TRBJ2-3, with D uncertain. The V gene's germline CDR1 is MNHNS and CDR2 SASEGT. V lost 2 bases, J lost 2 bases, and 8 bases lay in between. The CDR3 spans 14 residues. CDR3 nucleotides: TGTGCCAGCAGTGAAATGGTGGACACAGATACGCAGTATTTT. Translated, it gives CASSEMVDTDTQYF.

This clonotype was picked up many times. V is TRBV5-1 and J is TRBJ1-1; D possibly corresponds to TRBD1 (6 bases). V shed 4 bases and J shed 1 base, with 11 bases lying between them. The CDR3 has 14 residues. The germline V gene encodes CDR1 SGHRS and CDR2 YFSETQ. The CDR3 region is CASSLRTANTEAFF. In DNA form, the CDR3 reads TGCGCCAGCAGCCTCCGGACAGCGAACACTGAAGCTTTCTTT.

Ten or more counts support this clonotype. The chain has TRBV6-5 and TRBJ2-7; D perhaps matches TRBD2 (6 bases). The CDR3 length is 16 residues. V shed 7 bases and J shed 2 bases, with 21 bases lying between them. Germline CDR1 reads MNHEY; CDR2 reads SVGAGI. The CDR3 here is CASTYISWDSTYEQYF. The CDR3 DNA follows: TGTGCCAGCACATACATAAGCTGGGACTCCACCTACGAGCAGTACTTC.